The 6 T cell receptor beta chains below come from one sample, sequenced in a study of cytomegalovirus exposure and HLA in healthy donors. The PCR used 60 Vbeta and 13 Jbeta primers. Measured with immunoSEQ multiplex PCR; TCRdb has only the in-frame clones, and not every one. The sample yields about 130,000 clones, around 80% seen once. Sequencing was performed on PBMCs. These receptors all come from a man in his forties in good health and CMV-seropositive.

The chain's CDR3 is CASSLSGGTGTYNEQFF. CDR3 bases: TGTGCCAGCAGTTTAAGTGGGGGGACAGGGACATACAATGAGCAGTTCTTC. V usage is TRBV27 and J usage is TRBJ2-1, with 9 positions matching TRBD1. The length of the CDR3 is 17 residues. Germline V gene sequence: CDR1 MNHEY, CDR2 SMNVEV (reference sequence). The V and J ends lost 2 bases and 4 bases, in that order; junction bases with no gene match: 9.

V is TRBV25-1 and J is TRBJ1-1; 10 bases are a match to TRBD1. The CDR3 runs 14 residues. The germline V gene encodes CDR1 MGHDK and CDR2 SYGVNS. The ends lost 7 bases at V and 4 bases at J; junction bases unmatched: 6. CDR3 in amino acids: CASKGRDRGTEAFF. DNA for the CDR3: TGTGCCAGCAAAGGCCGGGACAGGGGCACTGAAGCTTTCTTT.

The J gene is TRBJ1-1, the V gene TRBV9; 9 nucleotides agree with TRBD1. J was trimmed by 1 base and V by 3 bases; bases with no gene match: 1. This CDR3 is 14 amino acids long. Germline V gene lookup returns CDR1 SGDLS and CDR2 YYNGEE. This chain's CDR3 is CASSATGGNTEAFF. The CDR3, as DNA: TGTGCCAGCAGCGCGACAGGGGGGAACACTGAAGCTTTCTTT.

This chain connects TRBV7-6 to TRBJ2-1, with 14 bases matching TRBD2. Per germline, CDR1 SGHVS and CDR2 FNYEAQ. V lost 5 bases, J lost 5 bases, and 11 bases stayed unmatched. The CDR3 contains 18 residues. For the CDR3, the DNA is TGTGCCAGCAGCCATTCTGGGACTAGCGGGAGCGGAAACAATGAGCAGTTCTTC. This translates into CASSHSGTSGSGNNEQFF.

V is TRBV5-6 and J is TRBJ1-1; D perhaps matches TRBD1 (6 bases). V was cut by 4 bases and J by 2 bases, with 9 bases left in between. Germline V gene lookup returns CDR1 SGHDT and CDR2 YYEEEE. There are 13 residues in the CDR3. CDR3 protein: CASSRGQNTEAFF. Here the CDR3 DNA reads TGTGCCAGCAGCAGGGGACAAAACACTGAAGCTTTCTTT.

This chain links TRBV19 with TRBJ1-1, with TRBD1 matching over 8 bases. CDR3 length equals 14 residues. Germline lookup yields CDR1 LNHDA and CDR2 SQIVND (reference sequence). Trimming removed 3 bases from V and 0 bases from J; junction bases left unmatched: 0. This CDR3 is CASSMGQVNTEAFF. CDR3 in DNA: TGTGCCAGTAGTATGGGACAGGTGAACACTGAAGCTTTCTTT. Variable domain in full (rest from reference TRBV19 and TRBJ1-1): DGGITQSPKYLFRKEGQNVTLSCEQNLNHDAMYWYRQDPGQGLRLIYYSQIVNDFQKGDIAEGYSVSREKKESFPLTVTSAQKNPTAFYLCASSMGQVNTEAFFGQGTRLTVV.